The rows below give T cell receptor beta chains drawn from one sample of a study of Ad26.COV2.S vaccination and SARS-CoV-2 variants. Assay used: immunoSEQ multiplex PCR; TCRdb lists only in-frame clones, some missing. The top ten clones hold roughly 13% of a sample with approximately 480,000 clones, roughly 89% of them seen once. The sample was peripheral blood, taken in a trial of Ad26.COV2.S vaccine versus placebo. The source of these receptors is a person between 18 and 60 years old who received the Ad26.COV2.S COVID-19 vaccine or a placebo. The CDR3 runs from the conserved cysteine through the conserved F or W. D genes are given only for firm matches.

D: TRBD2; V: TRBV5-1; J: TRBJ2-5; CDR3: CASSPSGRMQTQYF
D: -; V: TRBV19; J: TRBJ1-1; CDR3: CASSMGAPNTEAFF
D: TRBD2; V: TRBV7-8; J: TRBJ2-7; CDR3: CASSLAAVSYEQYF
D: TRBD1; V: TRBV5-4; J: TRBJ2-1; CDR3: CASSLGQGRNEQFF
D: TRBD1; V: TRBV10-2; J: TRBJ2-7; CDR3: CASSTGGWYEQYF
D: -; V: TRBV7-8; J: TRBJ2-1; CDR3: CASSLAGVRLWVDEQFF
D: -; V: TRBV15; J: TRBJ2-7; CDR3: CATSRDRGPYEQYF
D: TRBD1; V: TRBV4-2; J: TRBJ1-2; CDR3: CASSQDRTGTSNYGYTF
D: -; V: TRBV14; J: TRBJ1-1; CDR3: CASSYRNTEAFF
D: -; V: TRBV7-8; J: TRBJ1-1; CDR3: CASSPRPNTEAFF
D: -; V: TRBV4-2; J: TRBJ2-5; CDR3: CASSQEGQETQYF
D: -; V: TRBV6-4; J: TRBJ2-7; CDR3: CASSDPHEQYF
D: -; V: TRBV5-1; J: TRBJ2-6; CDR3: CASSLVLGVAGANVLTF
D: -; V: TRBV7-9; J: TRBJ1-6; CDR3: CASSPAGWGDPLHF
D: -; V: TRBV5-5; J: TRBJ1-5; CDR3: CASSLADSSNQPQHF
D: -; V: TRBV9; J: TRBJ1-4; CDR3: CARDRGTTNEKLFF
D: -; V: TRBV18; J: TRBJ1-2; CDR3: CASSRDGNNYGYTF
D: -; V: TRBV28; J: TRBJ2-3; CDR3: CASSPGDRVADTQYF
D: TRBD1; V: TRBV19; J: TRBJ1-2; CDR3: CASSIQRQGGLYGYTF
D: -; V: TRBV4-3; J: TRBJ1-2; CDR3: CASSQDVGRPGYTF
D: -; V: TRBV20-1; J: TRBJ2-7; CDR3: CSAGHHLEQYF
D: -; V: TRBV28; J: TRBJ1-2; CDR3: CATGRGTNLNYGYTF
D: -; V: TRBV7-2; J: TRBJ1-1; CDR3: CASSVQGWSPEAFF
D: TRBD2; V: TRBV7-2; J: TRBJ2-3; CDR3: CASSPSSGRRTDTQYF
D: TRBD2; V: TRBV19; J: TRBJ2-7; CDR3: CASSIDGTSGKRQQYF
D: -; V: TRBV4-2; J: TRBJ1-2; CDR3: CASSTSGGLDGYTF